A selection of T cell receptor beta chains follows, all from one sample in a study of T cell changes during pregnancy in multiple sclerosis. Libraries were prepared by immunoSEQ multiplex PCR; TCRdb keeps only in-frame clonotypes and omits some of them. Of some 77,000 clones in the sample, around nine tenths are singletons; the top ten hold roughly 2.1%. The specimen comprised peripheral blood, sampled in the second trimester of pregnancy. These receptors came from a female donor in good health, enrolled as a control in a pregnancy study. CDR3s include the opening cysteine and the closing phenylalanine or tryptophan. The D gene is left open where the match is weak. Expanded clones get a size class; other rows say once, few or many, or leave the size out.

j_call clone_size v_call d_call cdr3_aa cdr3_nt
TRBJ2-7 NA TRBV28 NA CASSLEDYEQYF TGTGCCAGCAGCCTTGAGGACTACGAGCAGTACTTC
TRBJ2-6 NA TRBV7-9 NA CATHDGDLSGANVLTF TGTGCCACCCATGACGGAGACCTCTCTGGGGCCAACGTCCTGACTTTC
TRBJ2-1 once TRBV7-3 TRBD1 CASSLIQQGANEQFF TGTGCCAGCAGCTTAATCCAACAGGGGGCCAATGAGCAGTTCTTC
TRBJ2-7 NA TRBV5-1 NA CASSLAVGTEQYF TGCGCCAGCAGCTTGGCCGTAGGGACAGAGCAGTACTTC
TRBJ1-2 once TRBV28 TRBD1 CASKYRGAYGYTF TGTGCCAGCAAGTACAGGGGGGCCTATGGCTACACCTTC
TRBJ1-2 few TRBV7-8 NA CASQRGRDYGYTF TGTGCCAGCCAACGGGGGAGGGACTATGGCTACACCTTC
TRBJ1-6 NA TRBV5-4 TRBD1 CASSFGTGRDISPLHF TGTGCCAGCAGCTTCGGGACAGGGAGGGATATTTCACCCCTCCACTTT
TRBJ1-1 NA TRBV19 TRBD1 CASSIPGQGMNTEAFF TGTGCCAGTAGTATTCCCGGACAGGGCATGAACACTGAAGCTTTCTTT
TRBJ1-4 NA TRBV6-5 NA CATRGGANEKLFF TGTGCCACCAGAGGGGGGGCGAATGAAAAACTGTTTTTT
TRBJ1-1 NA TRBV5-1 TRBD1 CASSVTGALEAFF TGCGCCAGCAGCGTGACAGGGGCTCTTGAAGCTTTCTTT
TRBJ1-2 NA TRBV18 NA CASSPSADNGYTF TGTGCCAGCTCACCATCGGCAGACAATGGCTACACCTTC
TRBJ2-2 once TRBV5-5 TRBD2 CASRKISGTMRPGELFF TGTGCCAGCAGGAAAATTTCCGGGACTATGAGGCCCGGGGAGCTGTTTTTT
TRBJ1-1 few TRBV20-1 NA CSAKLQTEAFF TGCAGTGCTAAGCTACAGACTGAAGCTTTCTTT
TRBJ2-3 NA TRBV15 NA CATSDRRESADTQYF TGTGCCACCAGCGACCGCAGGGAATCGGCAGATACGCAGTATTTT
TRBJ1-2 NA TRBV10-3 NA CAIMVNREGFGGYTF TGTGCCATCATGGTCAACAGGGAAGGGTTCGGTGGCTACACCTTC
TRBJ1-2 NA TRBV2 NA CASSSDLLRGYGYTF TGTGCCAGCAGCTCCGATTTGTTGAGAGGGTATGGCTACACCTTC
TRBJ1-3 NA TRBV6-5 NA CASSSPGGNTIYF TGTGCCAGCAGCTCGCCCGGTGGAAACACCATATATTTT
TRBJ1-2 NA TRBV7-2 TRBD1 CASSPETGNYGYTF TGTGCCAGCAGCCCCGAGACAGGGAACTATGGCTACACCTTC
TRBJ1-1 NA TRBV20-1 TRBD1 CSAGQGVEAFF TGCAGTGCGGGGCAGGGGGTTGAAGCTTTCTTT
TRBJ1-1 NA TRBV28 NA CASSLGGIASEAFF TGTGCCAGCAGTTTGGGGGGGATAGCTTCTGAAGCTTTCTTT
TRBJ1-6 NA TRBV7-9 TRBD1 CASSLDRDRELNSPLHF TGTGCCAGCAGCTTAGATCGGGACAGGGAACTCAATTCACCCCTCCACTTT
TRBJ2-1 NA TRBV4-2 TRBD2 CASSQVGGGANNEQFF TGTGCCAGCAGCCAAGTAGGCGGGGGGGCAAACAATGAGCAGTTCTTC
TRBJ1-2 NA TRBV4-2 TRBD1 CASSQAGQVAVYGYTF TGTGCCAGCAGCCAGGCGGGACAGGTAGCCGTATATGGCTACACCTTC
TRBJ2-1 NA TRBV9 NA CASSASASSEQFF TGTGCCAGCAGCGCGAGCGCCAGTAGTGAGCAGTTCTTC
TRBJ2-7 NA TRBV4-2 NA CASSQELWGDSYEQYF TGTGCCAGCAGCCAAGAGTTGTGGGGGGACTCCTACGAGCAGTACTTC
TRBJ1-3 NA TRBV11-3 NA CASSSRASGNTIYF TGTGCCAGCAGCTCGAGGGCCTCTGGAAACACCATATATTTT
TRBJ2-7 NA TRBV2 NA CASSAGIGTLYEQYF TGTGCCAGCAGTGCCGGCATTGGGACACTCTACGAGCAGTACTTC
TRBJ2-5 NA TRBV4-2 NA CASSARGVGETQYF TGTGCCAGCAGCGCCAGGGGAGTAGGGGAGACCCAGTACTTC
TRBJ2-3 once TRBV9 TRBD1 CASSVGQGVSTDTQYF TGTGCCAGCAGCGTTGGGCAGGGGGTTAGCACAGATACGCAGTATTTT
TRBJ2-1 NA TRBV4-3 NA CASSPGFGNEQFF TGCGCCAGCAGCCCAGGGTTCGGCAATGAGCAGTTCTTC
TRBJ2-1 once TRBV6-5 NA CASQGRSSYNEQFF TGTGCCAGCCAGGGCCGTAGCTCCTACAATGAGCAGTTCTTC
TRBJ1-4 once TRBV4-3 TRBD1 CASSPRTGVREKLFF TGCGCCAGCAGCCCCCGGACAGGTGTACGTGAAAAACTGTTTTTT
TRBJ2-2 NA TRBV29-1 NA CSVGGLISGELFF TGCAGCGTGGGAGGACTAATTTCCGGGGAGCTGTTTTTT
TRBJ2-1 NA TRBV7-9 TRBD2 CATVPGGQNEQFF TGTGCCACCGTCCCGGGGGGGCAGAATGAGCAGTTCTTC
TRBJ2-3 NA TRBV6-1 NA CASSVPRGSTDTQYF TGTGCCAGCAGTGTGCCCCGGGGTAGCACAGATACGCAGTATTTT
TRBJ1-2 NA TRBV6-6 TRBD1 CASRRAGQGGNYGYTF TGTGCCAGCAGGCGCGCAGGACAGGGAGGGAACTATGGCTACACCTTC
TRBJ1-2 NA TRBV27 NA CASRRQGRGYTF TGTGCCAGCAGGCGCCAGGGTCGTGGCTACACCTTC
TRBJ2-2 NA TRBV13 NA CASSLEQGSTGELFF TGTGCCAGCAGCTTAGAACAGGGTAGCACCGGGGAGCTGTTTTTT
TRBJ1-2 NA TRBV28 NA CASSRAGGRNYGYTF TGTGCCAGCAGTCGGGCGGGGGGGCGAAACTATGGCTACACCTTC
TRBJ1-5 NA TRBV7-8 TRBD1 CASSVGQGGQPQHF TGTGCCAGCAGCGTCGGACAGGGCGGCCAGCCCCAGCATTTT
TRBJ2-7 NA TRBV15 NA CATSRGQGGYEQYF TGTGCCACCAGCAGAGGCCAGGGAGGCTACGAGCAGTACTTC
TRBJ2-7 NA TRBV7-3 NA CASSLKGARKSQYF TGTGCCAGCAGCTTAAAGGGAGCCCGTAAGTCGCAGTACTTC
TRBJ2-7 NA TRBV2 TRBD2 CASQRGPSGNEQYF TGTGCCAGCCAGCGGGGGCCCTCCGGGAACGAGCAGTACTTC
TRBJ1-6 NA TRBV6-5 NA CASSYADSNSPLHF TGTGCCAGCAGTTACGCGGACAGTAATTCACCCCTCCACTTT
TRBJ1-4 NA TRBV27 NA CASSLSRGGDGNEKLFF TGTGCCAGCAGTTTATCGAGGGGCGGGGATGGGAATGAAAAACTGTTTTTT
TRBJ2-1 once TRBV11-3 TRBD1 CASSLGQATYNEQFF TGTGCCAGCAGCCTGGGACAGGCGACCTACAATGAGCAGTTCTTC
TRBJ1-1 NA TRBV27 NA CASSFYRAMNTEAFF TGTGCCAGCAGTTTCTACAGGGCTATGAACACTGAAGCTTTCTTT
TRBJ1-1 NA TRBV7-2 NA CASSFRGVTSTEAFF TGTGCCAGCAGCTTCAGGGGTGTAACCTCGACTGAAGCTTTCTTT
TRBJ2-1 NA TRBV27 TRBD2 CASSPGLRYNEQFF TGTGCCAGCAGTCCGGGACTACGTTACAATGAGCAGTTCTTC
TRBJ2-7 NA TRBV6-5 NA CASSSTGFSYEQYF TGTGCCAGCAGTTCGACAGGATTCTCCTACGAGCAGTACTTC
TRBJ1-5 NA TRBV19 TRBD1 CASRKSDRGLQPQHF TGTGCCAGTAGAAAATCGGACAGGGGGCTTCAGCCCCAGCATTTT